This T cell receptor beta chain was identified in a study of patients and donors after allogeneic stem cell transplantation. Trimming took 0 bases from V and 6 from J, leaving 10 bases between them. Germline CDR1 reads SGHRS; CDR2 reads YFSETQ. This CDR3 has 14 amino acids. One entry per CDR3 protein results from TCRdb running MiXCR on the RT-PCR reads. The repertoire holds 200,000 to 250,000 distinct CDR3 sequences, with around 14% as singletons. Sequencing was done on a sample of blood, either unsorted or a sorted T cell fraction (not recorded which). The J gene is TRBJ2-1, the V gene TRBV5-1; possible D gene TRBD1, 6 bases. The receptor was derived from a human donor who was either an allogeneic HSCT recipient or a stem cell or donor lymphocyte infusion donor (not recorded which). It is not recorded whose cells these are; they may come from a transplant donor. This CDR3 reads CASSLGGRSNEQFF. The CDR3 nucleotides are TGCGCCAGCAGCTTGGGGGGGCGTAGCAATGAGCAGTTCTTC.